The clone carrying this TCR beta chain was seen many times. The antigen is unknown. CDR1 is SGHRS, CDR2 YFSETQ, per germline. The J segment lost 2 bases and the V segment lost 0 bases, leaving 2 bases of the junction unmatched. This CDR3 has 14 residues. The source of the sample is a study of neurological immune-mediated disorders. Notes on the study in general: HTLV-1-associated myelopathy displayed the greatest TCR clonal expansion, and multiple sclerosis exhibited the smallest, lower than that of healthy controls. No CDR3 amino acid sequences recurred among expanded clones across subjects, suggesting private repertoires in all groups.

Unsorted libraries were derived from 2 million PBMCs stored at -80 C. 5'RACE employing 10-nucleotide random UMIs yielded the cDNA. TCRdb re-called the 5' RACE reads through MiXCR, storing one row per CDR3 protein. The profile covers tens of thousands of distinct CDR3 sequences, with 10% appearing a single time and 5.3% taken by the ten largest. Sequencing was performed on PBMCs. The rearrangement uses TRBV5-1 and TRBJ2-7; 7 positions match TRBD2. This clonotype was sampled from a man aged 65 to 79 with HTLV-1-associated myelopathy (HAM/TSP). CDR3 DNA: TGCGCCAGCAGCTTGGACGGGAGGCCCTACGAGCAGTACTTC. As protein: CASSLDGRPYEQYF.